This T cell receptor (beta chain) was observed in a study of Tregs in tolerant kidney transplant recipients. General observations from the study: Activated donor B cell expansion appeared to reveal the most relevant donor-specific TCRbeta repertoire.

Unstimulated Tregs (CD4+CD25+CD127-) and CD4+CD25- non-Tregs were sorted from PBMCs. Note on this clone: Antigen: not known.

The CDR3 consists of 15 residues. Trimming stripped 3 bases from V and 7 bases from J, with 16 bases between. Germline CDR1 reads ENHRY; CDR2 reads SYGVKD. Generated by immunoSEQ multiplex PCR, the TCRdb table keeps only in-frame clones and is missing some. The table shows some 250,000 clones, with roughly 80% occurring only once. The receptor's source is a human donor in good health. The chain links TRBV10-3 to TRBJ2-1, with D tentatively TRBD2 (6 bases). The specimen sequenced was CD4+ T cells from blood. Written as DNA, the CDR3 is TGTGCCATCAGTGACTGGGGGACTGGATTTAATGAGCAGTTCTTC. Its translation is CAISDWGTGFNEQFF.